The 10 T cell receptor beta chains given below trace back to one sample, sequenced in a study of T cell changes during pregnancy in multiple sclerosis (dated by TCRdb to about 2019). Preparation of the library involved the immunoSEQ multiplex PCR assay. Imported from immuneACCESS, the table was reduced by TCRdb to in-frame sequences with V and J called. These copies leave out some clones; in studies compared against another copy, an unresolved V gene accounts for under half, and the cause of the remainder is not known. The sample table contains around 41,000 clones; only one count was recorded for about 90% of them. The ten largest make up around 0.35% of the sample. This material consisted of CD4+ T cells from peripheral blood mononuclear cells, taken in the third trimester of pregnancy. All receptors come from a female donor in good health, enrolled as a control in a pregnancy study.

The rearrangement joins TRBV6-6 to TRBJ2-3; D unresolved. Germline V CDR1 and CDR2: MNHNY, SVGAGI (reference sequence). Trimming removed 5 bases at V and 1 base at J, with 7 bases between. The CDR3 is 13 residues long. The CDR3 DNA sequence: TGTGCCAGCAGTCCCCCAGGCACAGATACGCAGTATTTT. Translation: CASSPPGTDTQYF.

The CDR3 sequence: CASSRIIAGIYEQFF. In nucleotides, the CDR3 is TGCGCCAGCAGTCGAATAATAGCGGGAATCTATGAGCAGTTCTTC. The chain joins TRBV4-1 to TRBJ2-1; 8 bases agree with TRBD2. This CDR3 contains 15 residues. The germline V gene encodes CDR1 MGHRA and CDR2 YSYEKL. The ends lost 6 bases at V and 8 bases at J; junction bases unmatched: 12.

The V call is TRBV19, the J call TRBJ2-1; 12 nucleotides match TRBD2. CDR3 size: 14 residues. CDR1 is LNHDA and CDR2 is SQIVND in the germline V gene (reference sequence). V lost 1 base to trimming and J lost 14 bases; unmatched junction nucleotides: 6. DNA of the CDR3: TGTGCCAGTAGTATAGCTAGCGGGAGGGCCGAGGAGTTCTTC. It yields the protein CASSIASGRAEEFF.

V and J are TRBV5-1 and TRBJ1-3; maybe TRBD1 (5 bases). CDR3 length: 17 amino acids. Germline loops: CDR1 SGHRS, CDR2 YFSETQ. Trimming pared 4 bases from V and 2 bases from J, leaving 19 bases between. CDR3 sequence reads: CASSTDSGVGTGNTIYF. Written as DNA, the CDR3 is TGCGCCAGCAGCACGGACTCGGGGGTCGGGACTGGAAACACCATATATTTT.

V usage is TRBV29-1 and J usage is TRBJ1-1, with D perhaps TRBD1 (5 bases). V was shortened by 4 bases and J by 1 base, with 10 bases between the two germline ends. CDR1 and CDR2 from the germline V gene are SQVTM and ANQGSEA. This CDR3 comprises 13 residues. The CDR3 here is CSVGQSPNTEAFF. CDR3 nucleotide sequence: TGCAGCGTTGGACAGTCCCCGAACACTGAAGCTTTCTTT.

The chain has TRBV30 and TRBJ1-5; D unresolved. Germline CDR1 is GTSNPN and CDR2 is SVGIG (reference sequence). The V and J ends lost 4 bases and 4 bases respectively, with 11 bases between them. The CDR3 is 13 amino acids. The CDR3 loop is CAWTWGENQPQHF. The DNA for the CDR3 is TGTGCCTGGACCTGGGGAGAGAATCAGCCCCAGCATTTT. The full variable domain, in which reference TRBV30 and TRBJ1-5 provide the parts outside the CDR3, is SQTIHQWPATLVQPVGSPLSLECTVEGTSNPNLYWYRQAAGRGLQLLFYSVGIGQISSEVPQNLSASRPQDRQFILSSKKLLLSDSGFYLCAWTWGENQPQHFGDGTRLSIL.

CDR3 DNA: TGCGCCAGCAGTGTGGCCAGCGGTTTTGTCAACACCGGGGAGCTGTTTTTT. Translating it yields CASSVASGFVNTGELFF. The chain combines TRBV10-2 with TRBJ2-2; a weak D match, TRBD2 (5 bases). The CDR3 contains 17 residues. Looked up from germline, CDR1 is WSHSY and CDR2 is SAAADI. Trimming left V 4 bases short and J 2 bases short, with 17 bases between.

The rearrangement links TRBV4-2 to TRBJ2-7, with D tentatively TRBD2 (7 bases). The CDR3 is 17 residues long. The germline gives CDR1 LGHNA, CDR2 YNFKEQ. V was pared by 1 base and J by 0 bases, with 16 bases between. CDR3 sequence: CASSQGSGGPSSYEQYF. DNA of the CDR3: TGTGCCAGCAGCCAAGGGTCCGGGGGGCCTAGCTCCTACGAGCAGTACTTC.

The gene calls are TRBV6-5 and TRBJ2-5, with 8 bases identical to TRBD1. CDR1 MNHEY and CDR2 SVGAGI come from the germline V gene. There are 15 residues in the CDR3. J gave up 0 bases and V 6 bases, and 6 bases lay outside the gene matches. CDR3 amino acids: CASSHGQGHQETQYF. Here the CDR3 DNA reads TGTGCCAGCAGCCACGGACAGGGCCACCAAGAGACCCAGTACTTC.

This chain uses TRBV7-8 with TRBJ2-7; 12 bases fit TRBD2. This CDR3 contains 16 residues. Trimming removed 4 bases from V and 3 bases from J; junction bases left unmatched: 7. CDR1 SGHVS and CDR2 FQNEAQ come from the germline V gene. This CDR3 reads CASSSQTSGGFYEQYF. CDR3 DNA sequence: TGTGCCAGCAGCTCCCAGACTAGCGGGGGATTCTACGAGCAGTACTTC.